The 18 T cell receptor beta chains reported below all come from one sample, sequenced in a study of T-cell reconstitution after alpha-beta-depleted transplantation in children. Preparation of the TCRbeta library was carried out with unique molecular identifiers. Using its own MiXCR run on the PCR reads, TCRdb lists one record per CDR3 protein. Of a few hundred thousand distinct CDR3 sequences detected, 27% appear once; the ten largest clones hold 30% to 40%. Sequenced material: PBMCs, taken before TCRalphabeta/CD19-depleted stem cell transplant. The source is a boy less than two years old with Wiskott-Aldrich syndrome, due to receive a stem cell transplant.

The chain employs TRBV27 and TRBJ1-5; D is possibly TRBD1 (6 bases). The CDR3 covers 17 residues. Trimming removed 3 bases at V and 2 bases at J, with 17 bases between. Germline CDR1 is MNHEY and CDR2 is SMNVEV (reference sequence). The CDR3 DNA sequence: TGTGCCAGCAGTTTGAGACAGGACTGGTACGGCAATCAGCCCCAGCATTTT. This codes for CASSLRQDWYGNQPQHF.

This clonotype turned up a few times. V and J are TRBV5-1 and TRBJ1-3; D call uncertain. The CDR3 extends over 14 amino acids. Trimming cost V 0 bases and J 0 bases, with 4 bases left between them. In germline, CDR1 is SGHRS, CDR2 YFSETQ. The CDR3 loop is CASSLDLSGNTIYF. The CDR3 DNA follows: TGCGCCAGCAGCTTGGACCTCTCTGGAAACACCATATATTTT.

This clonotype was detected a few times. The chain uses TRBV29-1 and TRBJ2-3, with D tentatively TRBD1 (6 bases). Germline CDR1 SQVTM, CDR2 ANQGSEA. Trimming stripped 4 bases from V and 2 bases from J, with 10 bases between. This CDR3 region has 13 residues. Written as DNA, the CDR3 is TGCAGCGTTGCCGGGACAATCACAGATACGCAGTATTTT. Translated: CSVAGTITDTQYF.

The genes are TRBV12-3 or TRBV12-4 and TRBJ2-1, with 14 positions matching TRBD2. The CDR3 runs 17 residues. Trimming cost V 6 bases and J 1 base; bases outside gene matches: 5. CDR3 in amino acids: CASSRTSGRRSYNEQFF. The CDR3 nucleotides are TGTGCCAGCAGCAGGACTAGCGGGAGGAGGTCCTACAATGAGCAGTTCTTC.

The gene calls are TRBV5-6 and TRBJ2-1; no clear D gene. The germline V and J ends were trimmed by 3 bases and 5 bases, with 12 bases remaining between them. The CDR3 runs 14 residues. The germline V gene encodes CDR1 SGHDT and CDR2 YYEEEE. CDR3 residues: CASSSPGPNNEQFF. In DNA form, the CDR3 reads TGTGCCAGCAGCTCCCCCGGGCCGAACAATGAGCAGTTCTTC.

This clonotype was picked up a small number of times. The gene calls are TRBV12-5 and TRBJ2-3; D unresolved. Germline loops: CDR1 LGHNT, CDR2 FRNRAP. V was trimmed by 1 base and J by 1 base, leaving 6 bases between them. CDR3 length: 14 amino acids. The CDR3 DNA reads as TGTGCTAGTGGTTTGGGGAGCGGCACAGATACGCAGTATTTT. Residues: CASGLGSGTDTQYF.

This clonotype was recorded a few times. J is TRBJ2-3 and V is TRBV28; D tentatively reads TRBD1 or TRBD2 (5 bases each). The CDR3 extends over 14 amino acids. Per the germline V gene, CDR1 is MDHEN and CDR2 is SYDVKM. V lost 3 bases and J 2 bases, leaving 9 bases between the germline ends. The CDR3 DNA sequence: TGTGCCAGCAGTTTTGGGGACCTCACAGATACGCAGTATTTT. The encoded protein is CASSFGDLTDTQYF.

The J gene is TRBJ2-3, the V gene TRBV5-1; the match to TRBD2 covers 8 bases. The germline gives CDR1 SGHRS, CDR2 YFSETQ. CDR3 length: 16 residues. J gave up 4 bases and V 4 bases, and 11 bases lay outside the gene matches. The CDR3 region has the DNA TGCGCCAGCAGCCGCTTCAGCGGGGGCGGCGCAGATACGCAGTATTTT. Its translation: CASSRFSGGGADTQYF.

The V gene is TRBV6-5, the J gene TRBJ2-7; D remains ambiguous. With 0 bases removed from V and 1 base from J, the gap between germline ends came to 7 bases. CDR1 is MNHEY, CDR2 SVGAGI, per germline. The CDR3 length is 14 residues. The CDR3 DNA follows: TGTGCCAGCAGTTACTCACCTATTTCCTACGAGCAGTACTTC. Translated: CASSYSPISYEQYF.

The chain joins TRBV27 to TRBJ2-1, with 7 positions matching TRBD2. The CDR3 consists of 14 residues. Trimming at V came to 3 bases and at J to 7 bases, leaving 6 bases not matched to a gene. Germline V lookup: CDR1 MNHEY, CDR2 SMNVEV (reference sequence). The CDR3 DNA follows: TGTGCCAGCAGTTTTGTGGGAGGGAGGAATGAGCAGTTCTTC. It yields the protein CASSFVGGRNEQFF.

The table lists this clonotype with a few counts. V gene TRBV5-1 combines with J gene TRBJ2-1, with 8 bases identical to TRBD1. Germline V CDR1 and CDR2: SGHRS, YFSETQ. The CDR3 totals 17 residues. The junction had 9 bases not matched to a gene; V was cut back by 4 bases and J by 0 bases. CDR3 region: CASSTAPGGVSYNEQFF. The CDR3 nucleotides are TGCGCCAGCAGCACGGCCCCAGGGGGCGTCTCCTACAATGAGCAGTTCTTC.

This clonotype has ten or more counts. The chain employs TRBV4-1 and TRBJ2-7; TRBD1 matches at 9 bases. The germline V gene encodes CDR1 MGHRA and CDR2 YSYEKL. CDR3 size: 15 residues. V shed 3 bases and J 5 bases; nucleotides not matched to a gene: 8. The CDR3 nucleotides are TGCGCCAGCAGCCATTGGGACAGGGTAGGTGACGAGCAGTACTTC. This codes for CASSHWDRVGDEQYF.

In this sample, this clonotype turned up a few times. The chain carries TRBV13 and TRBJ2-2, with 11 positions matching TRBD2. This CDR3 region has 17 residues. Per germline, CDR1 PRHDT and CDR2 FYEKMQ (reference sequence). Trimming at V came to 4 bases and at J to 6 bases, leaving 10 bases not matched to a gene. CDR3 nucleotides: TGTGCCAGCAGCTCAAGCCCGGGACTAGCGGCCTCCGGGGAGCTGTTTTTT. Its protein is CASSSSPGLAASGELFF.

This rearrangement joins TRBV11-2 to TRBJ2-7, with 12 positions matching TRBD1. Germline lookup yields CDR1 SGHAT and CDR2 FQNNGV. The CDR3 is 17 amino acids. V was clipped by 0 bases and J by 6 bases; unmatched bases: 9. This CDR3 reads CASSLDFTGTGGLEQYF. The CDR3 bases are TGTGCCAGCAGCTTAGATTTTACGGGGACAGGGGGCCTCGAGCAGTACTTC.

This clonotype came up many times. The chain is built from TRBV5-1 and TRBJ2-3; perhaps TRBD2 as D (6 bases). Germline CDR1 reads SGHRS; CDR2 reads YFSETQ. This CDR3 region has 14 residues. Trimming left V 4 bases short and J 0 bases short, with 9 bases between. The CDR3 region is CASSLGTSTDTQYF. As DNA, the CDR3 is TGCGCCAGCAGCCTCGGGACTAGCACAGATACGCAGTATTTT.

The table lists this clonotype with a few counts. For the CDR3, the DNA is TGCGCCAGCAGCCCGGACCCTACGGATCATAGCAATCAGCCCCAGCATTTT. This gives the protein CASSPDPTDHSNQPQHF. The rearrangement joins TRBV5-1 to TRBJ1-5; D unclear. From germline, CDR1 is SGHRS and CDR2 YFSETQ. Trimming left V 4 bases short and J 0 bases short, with 17 bases between. This CDR3 comprises 17 residues.

This clonotype was observed a few times. The CDR3 DNA reads as TGTGCCAGCAGCGTAGCCACGAATAGCTGGAATGAGCAGTTCTTC. Translating gives CASSVATNSWNEQFF. The V and J genes are TRBV9 and TRBJ2-1; D gene ambiguous. V lost 0 bases and J 7 bases, leaving 14 bases between the germline ends. The CDR3 sequence is 15 residues long. Germline CDR1 reads SGDLS; CDR2 reads YYNGEE.

This clonotype was seen more than once but under ten times. This chain uses TRBV7-2 with TRBJ2-1; 8 positions agree with TRBD2. J gave up 5 bases and V 1 base, and 4 bases lay outside the gene matches. Germline V lookup: CDR1 SGHTA, CDR2 FQGNSA. The CDR3 has 15 residues. The DNA for the CDR3 is TGTGCCAGCAGCTTAGACGGGACTAGGGACAATGAGCAGTTCTTC. Translated, it gives CASSLDGTRDNEQFF.